This is a list of T cell receptor beta chains from one sample in a study of control samples from healthy donors and cancer patients. Repertoires were generated with immunoSEQ multiplex PCR, while TCRdb's copy carries only in-frame clones and drops some. The sample consists of some 79,000 clones, approximately 94% of them appearing once. What was sequenced was PBMCs. These receptors originate from a middle-aged woman with lung cancer. Each CDR3 is given with its conserved first and last residue. The D gene is left open where the match is weak. Part of the rows lack a size; the others show once, few, many or a class for expanded clones.

cdr3_nt: TGCGCCAGCAGCTTGTTACAGTCCTACGAGCAGTACTTC
cdr3_aa: CASSLLQSYEQYF
j_call: TRBJ2-7
v_call: TRBV5-1
d_call: .
clone_size: .

cdr3_nt: TGTGCCAGCAGACCGGCCTCCTACAATGAGCAGTTCTTC
cdr3_aa: CASRPASYNEQFF
j_call: TRBJ2-1
v_call: TRBV28
d_call: .
clone_size: once

cdr3_nt: TGTGCCAGCAGCCAAGATCCGGTAGGGATAGGAAATGAGCAGTTCTTC
cdr3_aa: CASSQDPVGIGNEQFF
j_call: TRBJ2-1
v_call: TRBV3-1/TRBV3-2
d_call: .
clone_size: .

cdr3_nt: TGTGCCAGCAGTTCAGGACAGCCGGATTCACCCCTCCACTTT
cdr3_aa: CASSSGQPDSPLHF
j_call: TRBJ1-6
v_call: TRBV6-2/TRBV6-3
d_call: .
clone_size: .

cdr3_nt: TGTGCCAGCAGTGAACTATGGCAGGGAATGAACACTGAAGCTTTCTTT
cdr3_aa: CASSELWQGMNTEAFF
j_call: TRBJ1-1
v_call: TRBV2
d_call: .
clone_size: once

cdr3_nt: TGTGCCAGCAGCTCCTCGAGGGATTCTAATGAAAAACTGTTTTTT
cdr3_aa: CASSSSRDSNEKLFF
j_call: TRBJ1-4
v_call: TRBV11-3
d_call: .
clone_size: .

cdr3_nt: TGTGCCAGCAGTACCTTCTCCTACGAGCAGTACTTC
cdr3_aa: CASSTFSYEQYF
j_call: TRBJ2-7
v_call: TRBV12-3/TRBV12-4
d_call: .
clone_size: .

cdr3_nt: TGTGCCAGCAGCTCCCCGGCGAGGGGGCTTCATTTGGGGAGCAATCAGCCCCAGCATTTT
cdr3_aa: CASSSPARGLHLGSNQPQHF
j_call: TRBJ1-5
v_call: TRBV7-8
d_call: TRBD1
clone_size: .

cdr3_nt: TGTGCCAGCAGTACAGGGACCATAGCCAAAAACATTCAGTACTTC
cdr3_aa: CASSTGTIAKNIQYF
j_call: TRBJ2-4
v_call: TRBV27
d_call: .
clone_size: .

cdr3_nt: TGTGCCAACGGTAAAGGGGCCCCCCAGGGCACAGATACGCAGTATTTT
cdr3_aa: CANGKGAPQGTDTQYF
j_call: TRBJ2-3
v_call: TRBV10-3
d_call: .
clone_size: .

cdr3_nt: TGTGCCACCCACGACCCCGGGACAGGGCCCGAGCAGTACTTC
cdr3_aa: CATHDPGTGPEQYF
j_call: TRBJ2-7
v_call: TRBV19
d_call: TRBD1
clone_size: .

cdr3_nt: TGTGCTAGTGGTTTGGACAGAAGGGTCCGTCCCTATGGCTACACCTTC
cdr3_aa: CASGLDRRVRPYGYTF
j_call: TRBJ1-2
v_call: TRBV12-5
d_call: .
clone_size: .

cdr3_nt: TGTGCCTGGACCATCCGGGACAGACACGAGCAGTACTTC
cdr3_aa: CAWTIRDRHEQYF
j_call: TRBJ2-7
v_call: TRBV30
d_call: TRBD1
clone_size: .

cdr3_nt: TGTGCCAGCAGTTCCTCCTGGGTGGAGCAGTTCTTC
cdr3_aa: CASSSSWVEQFF
j_call: TRBJ2-1
v_call: TRBV27
d_call: .
clone_size: .

cdr3_nt: TGTGCCTGGGCGTCGCCGATCAGGGGGGCCCCCTACGAGCAGTACTTC
cdr3_aa: CAWASPIRGAPYEQYF
j_call: TRBJ2-7
v_call: TRBV30
d_call: .
clone_size: .

cdr3_nt: TGTGCCAGCAGCCAACTAAGAAGAGAAAAACTGTTTTTT
cdr3_aa: CASSQLRREKLFF
j_call: TRBJ1-4
v_call: TRBV3-1/TRBV3-2
d_call: .
clone_size: once

cdr3_nt: TGCGCCAGCAGCCAAGTGACTCAAGATGATCAGCCCCAGCATTTT
cdr3_aa: CASSQVTQDDQPQHF
j_call: TRBJ1-5
v_call: TRBV4-1
d_call: .
clone_size: .

cdr3_nt: TGTGCCAGCTGGGGGACCAACAATGAGCAGTTCTTC
cdr3_aa: CASWGTNNEQFF
j_call: TRBJ2-1
v_call: TRBV5-4
d_call: .
clone_size: .

cdr3_nt: TGTGCCAGCACTCGTTCGGGGGAGAGCACAGATACGCAGTATTTT
cdr3_aa: CASTRSGESTDTQYF
j_call: TRBJ2-3
v_call: TRBV7-9
d_call: .
clone_size: .

cdr3_nt: TGTGCCAGCACCAAGACAGGGAGGTCCTACGAGCAGTACTTC
cdr3_aa: CASTKTGRSYEQYF
j_call: TRBJ2-7
v_call: TRBV7-9
d_call: .
clone_size: .

cdr3_nt: TGTGCCAGCAGTTACTTGGGGACAGGGGGTGACGAGCAGTACTTC
cdr3_aa: CASSYLGTGGDEQYF
j_call: TRBJ2-7
v_call: TRBV6-5
d_call: TRBD1
clone_size: .

cdr3_nt: TGTGCCAGCAGCCTATTTGGACCCGACAGGGACTATGGCTACACCTTC
cdr3_aa: CASSLFGPDRDYGYTF
j_call: TRBJ1-2
v_call: TRBV7-6
d_call: TRBD1
clone_size: once

cdr3_nt: TGTGCCAGCAGCTCCGCCATCACAAAGTACTTC
cdr3_aa: CASSSAITKYF
j_call: TRBJ2-7
v_call: TRBV7-9
d_call: .
clone_size: .

cdr3_nt: TGTGCCAGCAGCCTGAGGACTGCCTTGAACACTGAAGCTTTCTTT
cdr3_aa: CASSLRTALNTEAFF
j_call: TRBJ1-1
v_call: TRBV7-9
d_call: .
clone_size: .

cdr3_nt: TGTGCCAGCAGCCTCTCGGGGGGTCCGCACGAGCAGTACTTC
cdr3_aa: CASSLSGGPHEQYF
j_call: TRBJ2-7
v_call: TRBV6-5
d_call: TRBD2
clone_size: .

cdr3_nt: TGTGCCAGCAGTTACTCGGACCTGGGCACTGAAGCTTTCTTT
cdr3_aa: CASSYSDLGTEAFF
j_call: TRBJ1-1
v_call: TRBV6-6
d_call: .
clone_size: .